Listed below are T cell receptor delta chains from one sample, sequenced in a study of gamma-delta chains in newborns, infants, children. TCRdb re-called the reads using CATT. The sample comprises some 5,700 delta-chain clones, approximately 1.8% of which are singletons, and approximately 12% rests with the top ten. Material for sequencing was blood. The receptors were gathered from a child who was a newborn, infant or young child, either healthy, febrile or measles-vaccinated (not recorded which). Both conserved end residues are part of each CDR3. The order of the fields is clone size, J gene, D gene, V gene, CDR3 DNA, CDR3 protein. The D gene is left open where the match is weak. The size field is filled for only some rows; it gives once, few, many or a size class.

clone size: medium-sized
J gene: TRDJ3
D gene: TRDD3
V gene: TRDV2
CDR3 DNA: TGTGCCTGTGACACAGCCTTTGGGGGAGCGAGCTCCTGGGACACCCGACAGATGTTTTTC
CDR3 protein: CACDTAFGGASSWDTRQMFF

clone size: .
J gene: TRDJ1
D gene: TRDD3
V gene: TRDV3
CDR3 DNA: TGTGCCTCCTCTACGACGGTCGTACTGGGGGATAGTGATAAACTCATCTTT
CDR3 protein: CASSTTVVLGDSDKLIF

clone size: .
J gene: TRDJ2
D gene: .
V gene: TRDV2
CDR3 DNA: TGTGCCTGTGACAGGGTGGGGGCTACGACTTTGACCGCACAACTCTTCTTT
CDR3 protein: CACDRVGATTLTAQLFF

clone size: large
J gene: TRDJ2
D gene: TRDD3
V gene: TRDV2
CDR3 DNA: TGTGCCTGTGACAAACTGGGGGATACAGCACAACTCTTCTTT
CDR3 protein: CACDKLGDTAQLFF

clone size: few
J gene: TRDJ3
D gene: .
V gene: TRDV2
CDR3 DNA: TGTGCCTGTGACACCGGGTACGTGAGCTCCTGGGACACCCGACAGATGTTTTTC
CDR3 protein: CACDTGYVSSWDTRQMFF

clone size: .
J gene: TRDJ3
D gene: TRDD3
V gene: TRDV2
CDR3 DNA: TGTGCCTGTGACACCGTACTGGGGGCCTTCTCCTGGGACACCCGACAGATGTTTTTC
CDR3 protein: CACDTVLGAFSWDTRQMFF

clone size: medium-sized
J gene: TRDJ3
D gene: TRDD3
V gene: TRDV2
CDR3 DNA: TGTGCCTGTGACTACTGGGGGATGAGCTCCTGGGACACCCGACAGATGTTTTTC
CDR3 protein: CACDYWGMSSWDTRQMFF

clone size: few
J gene: TRDJ3
D gene: TRDD3
V gene: TRDV2
CDR3 DNA: TGCGCCTGTGACACTAACTGGGGGATACGTCTAACGTCCTGGGACACCCGACAGATGTTTTTC
CDR3 protein: CACDTNWGIRLTSWDTRQMFF

clone size: few
J gene: TRDJ3
D gene: TRDD3
V gene: TRDV2
CDR3 DNA: TGTGCCTGTGACTTACTGGGGGCTACGATCACCTGGGACACCCGACAGATGTTTTTC
CDR3 protein: CACDLLGATITWDTRQMFF

clone size: medium-sized
J gene: TRDJ2
D gene: TRDD3
V gene: TRDV2
CDR3 DNA: TGTGCCTGTGACCACTTACTGGGGGATAAAGTAAGGACAGCACAACTCTTCTTT
CDR3 protein: CACDHLLGDKVRTAQLFF

clone size: medium-sized
J gene: TRDJ3
D gene: .
V gene: TRDV2
CDR3 DNA: TGTGCCTGTGACGGTACCTCTAGCTCCTGGGACACCCGACAGATGTTTTTC
CDR3 protein: CACDGTSSSWDTRQMFF

clone size: medium-sized
J gene: TRDJ3
D gene: TRDD3
V gene: TRDV2
CDR3 DNA: TGTGCCTGTGACACACCGTTCCTGGGGGATACAAACGGGAGTTGGGACACCCGACAGATGTTTTTC
CDR3 protein: CACDTPFLGDTNGSWDTRQMFF

clone size: .
J gene: TRDJ2
D gene: TRDD3
V gene: TRDV2
CDR3 DNA: TGTGCCTGTGACAAAATACTGGGGGATACAGCACAACTCTTCTTT
CDR3 protein: CACDKILGDTAQLFF

clone size: medium-sized
J gene: TRDJ3
D gene: TRDD3
V gene: TRDV2
CDR3 DNA: TGTGCCTGTGACACCGGCTGGGGGGCCACCTGGGACACCCGACAGATGTTTTTC
CDR3 protein: CACDTGWGATWDTRQMFF

clone size: many
J gene: TRDJ2
D gene: TRDD3
V gene: TRDV1
CDR3 DNA: TGTGCTCTTGGGGAACGGCCTGGGGGATTTGTAACGTTACGTGCCTGTCGAGCACAACTCTTCTTT
CDR3 protein: CALGERPGGFVTLRACRAQLFF

clone size: medium-sized
J gene: TRDJ3
D gene: TRDD3
V gene: TRDV2
CDR3 DNA: TGTGCCTGTGACACTGGGGGATATCGCTCCTGGGACACCCGACAGATGTTTTTC
CDR3 protein: CACDTGGYRSWDTRQMFF

clone size: large
J gene: TRDJ2
D gene: TRDD3
V gene: TRDV2
CDR3 DNA: TGTGCCTGTGACACCTGGGGGATGACAGCACAACTCTTCTTT
CDR3 protein: CACDTWGMTAQLFF

clone size: .
J gene: TRDJ1
D gene: .
V gene: TRDV2
CDR3 DNA: TGTGCCTGTGGGCCGTACACCGATAAACTCATCTTT
CDR3 protein: CACGPYTDKLIF

clone size: medium-sized
J gene: TRDJ1
D gene: .
V gene: TRDV1
CDR3 DNA: TGTGCTCTTGGGGAACGGGTCCGCTCCTACCGACACCGACACCGTGATTTTGTGGATGGTACGCTCATCTTT
CDR3 protein: CALGERVRSYRHRHRDFVDGTLIF

clone size: medium-sized
J gene: TRDJ2
D gene: TRDD3
V gene: TRDV2
CDR3 DNA: TGTGCCTGTGACTACTGGGGGACAGCACAACTCTTCTTT
CDR3 protein: CACDYWGTAQLFF

clone size: few
J gene: TRDJ1
D gene: TRDD3
V gene: TRDV1
CDR3 DNA: TGTGCTCTTGGGCTGGGGGAATTCGGTGGGGGATTAACGACCGATAAACTCATCTTT
CDR3 protein: CALGLGEFGGGLTTDKLIF

clone size: once
J gene: TRDJ3
D gene: TRDD3
V gene: TRDV2
CDR3 DNA: TGTGCCTGTGACACCGTCGGAGGCCCTGTGGGATACGCGGACTGGGACACCCGACAGATGTTTTTC
CDR3 protein: CACDTVGGPVGYADWDTRQMFF

clone size: medium-sized
J gene: TRDJ2
D gene: TRDD3
V gene: TRDV2
CDR3 DNA: TGTGCCTGTGACCCACTGGGGGGCCTTTTGACAGCACAACTCTTCTTT
CDR3 protein: CACDPLGGLLTAQLFF

clone size: .
J gene: TRDJ3
D gene: TRDD3
V gene: TRDV2
CDR3 DNA: TGTGCCTGTGGCACCGTACCGGGGGATACCCCCTGGTCCTGGGACACCCGACAGATGTTTTTC
CDR3 protein: CACGTVPGDTPWSWDTRQMFF

clone size: .
J gene: TRDJ2
D gene: .
V gene: TRDV1
CDR3 DNA: TGTGCTCCTGGGGAACTGGGAACTACATATAACCTACATATAACAGCACAACTCTTCTTT
CDR3 protein: CAPGELGTTYNLHITAQLFF

clone size: few
J gene: TRDJ1
D gene: TRDD3
V gene: TRDV1
CDR3 DNA: TGTGCTCTAACTTCCCCCGGGGATAAGGCCACCGATAAACTCATCTTT
CDR3 protein: CALTSPGDKATDKLIF

clone size: .
J gene: TRDJ2
D gene: .
V gene: TRDV2
CDR3 DNA: TGTGCCCGTGACAAAATGGGAGATACAGCACAACTCTTCTTT
CDR3 protein: CARDKMGDTAQLFF

clone size: few
J gene: TRDJ1
D gene: TRDD3
V gene: TRDV2
CDR3 DNA: TGTGCCTGTGACACTTTACTGGGGGACGATGAACTCATCTTT
CDR3 protein: CACDTLLGDDELIF

clone size: medium-sized
J gene: TRDJ3
D gene: TRDD3
V gene: TRDV2
CDR3 DNA: TGTGCCTGTGATCTACTGGGGGGCAGCTCCTGGGACACCCGACAGATGTTTTTC
CDR3 protein: CACDLLGGSSWDTRQMFF

clone size: .
J gene: TRDJ3
D gene: TRDD3
V gene: TRDV2
CDR3 DNA: TGTGCCTGTTTCCCACTGGGGGATAGCTCCTGGGACACCCGACAGATGTTTTTC
CDR3 protein: CACFPLGDSSWDTRQMFF

clone size: medium-sized
J gene: TRDJ3
D gene: TRDD3
V gene: TRDV2
CDR3 DNA: TGTGCCTGTGACACTGGGGGATTGATCCGCTCCTGGGACACCCGACAGATGTTTTTC
CDR3 protein: CACDTGGLIRSWDTRQMFF

clone size: .
J gene: TRDJ2
D gene: TRDD3
V gene: TRDV2
CDR3 DNA: TGTGCCTGTGACACCGTGGGGGATTTGACAGCACAACTCTTCTTT
CDR3 protein: CACDTVGDLTAQLFF

clone size: .
J gene: TRDJ3
D gene: .
V gene: TRDV2
CDR3 DNA: TGTGCCTGTGACACCGCGGCTGGGAGCCTCTCCTGGGGCACCCGACAGATGTTTTTC
CDR3 protein: CACDTAAGSLSWGTRQMFF

clone size: medium-sized
J gene: TRDJ3
D gene: TRDD3
V gene: TRDV2
CDR3 DNA: TGTGCCTGTGACCGTACTGGGGTTTCCTGGGACACCCGACAGATGTTTTTC
CDR3 protein: CACDRTGVSWDTRQMFF

clone size: medium-sized
J gene: TRDJ2
D gene: .
V gene: TRDV2
CDR3 DNA: TGTGCCTGTGCGGGCTCCAGGATGACAGCACAACTCTTCTTT
CDR3 protein: CACAGSRMTAQLFF

clone size: medium-sized
J gene: TRDJ3
D gene: TRDD3
V gene: TRDV2
CDR3 DNA: TGTGCCTGTGACAAAATCGGGGATACTGGAAACTCCTGGGACACCCGACAGATGTTTTTC
CDR3 protein: CACDKIGDTGNSWDTRQMFF

clone size: large
J gene: TRDJ3
D gene: TRDD3
V gene: TRDV2
CDR3 DNA: TGTGCCTGTGACAAAGTACTGGGGGATACGAGCTCCTGGGACACCCGACAGATGTTTTTC
CDR3 protein: CACDKVLGDTSSWDTRQMFF

clone size: medium-sized
J gene: TRDJ3
D gene: .
V gene: TRDV2
CDR3 DNA: TGTGCCTGTGACACCGGGGATCCTTTAAGCTCCTGGGACACCCGACAGATGTTTTTC
CDR3 protein: CACDTGDPLSSWDTRQMFF

clone size: large
J gene: TRDJ1
D gene: TRDD3
V gene: TRDV2
CDR3 DNA: TGTGCCTGTGACAAACTGGGGGACACCGATAAACTCATCTTT
CDR3 protein: CACDKLGDTDKLIF

clone size: medium-sized
J gene: TRDJ3
D gene: TRDD3
V gene: TRDV2
CDR3 DNA: TGTGCCTGTGACGTACTGGGGGCCTCGAGCTCCTGGGACACCCGACAGATGTTTTTC
CDR3 protein: CACDVLGASSSWDTRQMFF

clone size: medium-sized
J gene: TRDJ1
D gene: .
V gene: TRDV3
CDR3 DNA: TGTGCCTTCTACGATTCTGAGTACACCGATAAACTCATCTTT
CDR3 protein: CAFYDSEYTDKLIF

clone size: medium-sized
J gene: TRDJ3
D gene: TRDD3
V gene: TRDV2
CDR3 DNA: TGTGCCTGTGACACAGTACTGGGGGAGAGCTCCTGGGACACCCGACAGATGTTTTTC
CDR3 protein: CACDTVLGESSWDTRQMFF

clone size: medium-sized
J gene: TRDJ3
D gene: TRDD3
V gene: TRDV2
CDR3 DNA: TGTGCCTGTGACACCATACTGGGGGATCCGAGGTCCTGGGACACCCGACAGATGTTTTTC
CDR3 protein: CACDTILGDPRSWDTRQMFF

clone size: .
J gene: TRDJ3
D gene: TRDD3
V gene: TRDV2
CDR3 DNA: TGTGCCCGTGACACCGTGGGGGATACGAGCTCCTGGGGCACCCGACAGATGTTTTTC
CDR3 protein: CARDTVGDTSSWGTRQMFF

clone size: medium-sized
J gene: TRDJ3
D gene: .
V gene: TRDV2
CDR3 DNA: TGTGCCTGTGACGCCTACGCGAGCTCCTGGGACACCCGACAGATGTTTTTC
CDR3 protein: CACDAYASSWDTRQMFF

clone size: medium-sized
J gene: TRDJ3
D gene: .
V gene: TRDV2
CDR3 DNA: TGTGCCTGTGACACCGCAGGATATAGCTCCTGGGACACCCGACAGATGTTTTTC
CDR3 protein: CACDTAGYSSWDTRQMFF

clone size: few
J gene: TRDJ3
D gene: TRDD3
V gene: TRDV2
CDR3 DNA: TGTGCCTGTGACAACACTGGGGGATACTCCTGGGACACCCGGCAGATGTTTTTC
CDR3 protein: CACDNTGGYSWDTRQMFF

clone size: few
J gene: TRDJ3
D gene: TRDD3
V gene: TRDV2
CDR3 DNA: TGTGCCTGTGACAAAGTACTGGGGGATAGGACCCGACAGATGTTTTTC
CDR3 protein: CACDKVLGDRTRQMFF

clone size: few
J gene: TRDJ2
D gene: TRDD3
V gene: TRDV2
CDR3 DNA: TGTGCCTGTGACACCGTTGTACTGGGGGATACAGCACAACTCTTCTTT
CDR3 protein: CACDTVVLGDTAQLFF

clone size: medium-sized
J gene: TRDJ3
D gene: TRDD3
V gene: TRDV2
CDR3 DNA: TGTGCCTGTGACACGCTGGGGGTCCCCAGCTCCTGGGACACCCGACAGATGTTTTTC
CDR3 protein: CACDTLGVPSSWDTRQMFF

clone size: few
J gene: TRDJ3
D gene: TRDD3
V gene: TRDV2
CDR3 DNA: TGCGCCTGTGACACCGTCGAGGGGGATAGGTCCTGGGACACCCGACAGATGTTTTTC
CDR3 protein: CACDTVEGDRSWDTRQMFF

clone size: medium-sized
J gene: TRDJ2
D gene: TRDD3
V gene: TRDV2
CDR3 DNA: TGTGCCTGTGACGTACTGGGGGCTTTGACAGCACAACTCTTCTTT
CDR3 protein: CACDVLGALTAQLFF

clone size: .
J gene: TRDJ3
D gene: TRDD3
V gene: TRDV2
CDR3 DNA: TGTGCCTGTGACTCGACTGGGGGATACTCCTGGGACACCCGACAGATGTTTTTC
CDR3 protein: CACDSTGGYSWDTRQMFF

clone size: medium-sized
J gene: TRDJ3
D gene: .
V gene: TRDV2
CDR3 DNA: TGTGCCTGTGACACCGGAGGGGCCACTTCCTGGGACACCCGACAGATGTTTTTC
CDR3 protein: CACDTGGATSWDTRQMFF

clone size: medium-sized
J gene: TRDJ1
D gene: TRDD3
V gene: TRDV2
CDR3 DNA: TGTGCCTGTGACCCGATGTTGACTGGGGGATACACCGATAAACTCATCTTT
CDR3 protein: CACDPMLTGGYTDKLIF

clone size: medium-sized
J gene: TRDJ3
D gene: TRDD3
V gene: TRDV2
CDR3 DNA: TGTGCCTGTGACACCGTGGGGGATCTGGGCCGACAGATGTTTTTC
CDR3 protein: CACDTVGDLGRQMFF

clone size: medium-sized
J gene: TRDJ3
D gene: TRDD3
V gene: TRDV2
CDR3 DNA: TGTGCCTGTGACACCGTCTGGGGGACCCGTTCCTGGGACACCCGACAGATGTTTTTC
CDR3 protein: CACDTVWGTRSWDTRQMFF

clone size: medium-sized
J gene: TRDJ3
D gene: TRDD3
V gene: TRDV2
CDR3 DNA: TGTGCCTGTGACACCGTACTGGGGGATACGCGCTGGGACACCCGACAGATGTTTTTC
CDR3 protein: CACDTVLGDTRWDTRQMFF

clone size: few
J gene: TRDJ3
D gene: TRDD3
V gene: TRDV2
CDR3 DNA: TGTGCCTGTGACAGTACTGGGGGATACGGGAGCTCCTGGGACACCCGACAGATGTTTTTC
CDR3 protein: CACDSTGGYGSSWDTRQMFF